One sample yielded the 3 T cell receptor beta chains listed below, sequenced in a study of blood T cell repertoires in COVID-19. Sequencing was performed with immunoSEQ multiplex PCR; in TCRdb, only in-frame clones are kept and a portion is missing. The sample contains over 250,000 clones, around 85% of which appear only once. The sequencing sample was made of peripheral blood. These receptors originate from a human donor with COVID-19, enrolled during active disease. The donor label of this sample is uncertain.

The chain recombines TRBV5-1 with TRBJ1-3, with D maybe TRBD1 (6 bases). The germline V gene has CDR1 SGHRS and CDR2 YFSETQ. V lost 3 bases, J lost 0 bases, and 10 bases lay in between. The CDR3 length is 15 residues. The chain's CDR3 is CASSSAGVSGNTIYF. The DNA of the CDR3 is TGCGCCAGCAGCTCGGCAGGGGTCTCTGGAAACACCATATATTTT.

The chain couples TRBV7-3 to TRBJ2-2; 9 bases are a match to TRBD1. This CDR3 comprises 15 residues. Trimming removed 3 bases from V and 5 bases from J; junction bases left unmatched: 4. Germline loops: CDR1 SGHTA, CDR2 FQGTGA. This CDR3 reads CASSFRQGETGELFF. As DNA, the CDR3 is TGTGCCAGCAGCTTTAGACAGGGGGAGACCGGGGAGCTGTTTTTT.

The chain has TRBV21-1 and TRBJ1-2; no DNA check was done on the table's D call, TRBD1. TRBV21-1 is a pseudogene. The CDR3 totals 14 residues. As DNA, the CDR3 is TGTGCCAGCAGCCAATCGGGACAGGGCTATGGCTACACCTTC. Its protein is CASSQSGQGYGYTF.